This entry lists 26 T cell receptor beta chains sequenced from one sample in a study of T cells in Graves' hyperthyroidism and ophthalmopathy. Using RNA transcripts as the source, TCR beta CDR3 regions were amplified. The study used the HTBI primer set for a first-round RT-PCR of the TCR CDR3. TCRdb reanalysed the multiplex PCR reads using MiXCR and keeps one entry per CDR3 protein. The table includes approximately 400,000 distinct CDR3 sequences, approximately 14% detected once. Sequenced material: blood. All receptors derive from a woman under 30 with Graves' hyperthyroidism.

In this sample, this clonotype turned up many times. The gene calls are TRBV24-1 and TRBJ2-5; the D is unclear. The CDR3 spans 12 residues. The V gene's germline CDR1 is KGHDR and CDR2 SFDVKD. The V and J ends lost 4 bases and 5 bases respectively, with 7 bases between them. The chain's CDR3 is CATSEIGETQYF. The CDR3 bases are TGTGCCACCAGTGAAATTGGGGAGACCCAGTACTTC.

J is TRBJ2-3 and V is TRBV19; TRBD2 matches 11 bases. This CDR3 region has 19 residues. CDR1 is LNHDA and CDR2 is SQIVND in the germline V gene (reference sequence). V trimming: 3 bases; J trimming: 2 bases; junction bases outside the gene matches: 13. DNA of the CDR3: TGTGCCAGTAGTATTGGGCCGATTACTAGCGGGAGAGACACAGATACGCAGTATTTT. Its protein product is CASSIGPITSGRDTDTQYF.

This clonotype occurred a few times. The CDR3 DNA reads as TGTGCCTGGAGTGTTGGAGATACGCAGTATTTT. Encoded protein: CAWSVGDTQYF. The chain uses TRBV30 and TRBJ2-3, with D uncertain. Per the germline V gene, CDR1 is GTSNPN and CDR2 is SVGIG (reference sequence). Trimming shortened V by 0 bases and J by 5 bases, and 3 bases separated the two germline ends. The CDR3 runs to 11 residues.

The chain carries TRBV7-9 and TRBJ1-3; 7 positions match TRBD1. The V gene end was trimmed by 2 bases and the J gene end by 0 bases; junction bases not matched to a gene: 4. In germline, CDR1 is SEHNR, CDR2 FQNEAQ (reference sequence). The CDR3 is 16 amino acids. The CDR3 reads CASSLSQGVSGNTIYF. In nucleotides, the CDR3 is TGTGCCAGCAGCTTAAGCCAGGGGGTCTCTGGAAACACCATATATTTT.

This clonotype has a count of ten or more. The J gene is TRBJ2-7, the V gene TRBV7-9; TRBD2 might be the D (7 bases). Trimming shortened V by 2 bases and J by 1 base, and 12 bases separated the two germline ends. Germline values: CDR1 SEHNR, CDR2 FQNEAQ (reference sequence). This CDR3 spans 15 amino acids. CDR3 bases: TGTGCCAGCAGCTTAAGTGGGGGGGCTTCCTACGAGCAGTACTTC. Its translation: CASSLSGGASYEQYF.

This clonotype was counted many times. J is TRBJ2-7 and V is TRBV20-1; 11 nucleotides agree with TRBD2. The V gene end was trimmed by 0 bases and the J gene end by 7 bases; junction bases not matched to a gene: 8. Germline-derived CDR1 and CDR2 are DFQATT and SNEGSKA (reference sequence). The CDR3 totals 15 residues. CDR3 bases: TGCAGTGCTAGAGATGTGACTAGCGGGGCGCGAGAGCAGTACTTC. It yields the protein CSARDVTSGAREQYF.

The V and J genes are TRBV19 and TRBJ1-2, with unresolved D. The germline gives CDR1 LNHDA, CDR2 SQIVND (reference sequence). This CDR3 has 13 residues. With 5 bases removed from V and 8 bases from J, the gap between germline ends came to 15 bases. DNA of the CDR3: TGTGCCAGTAGTCCCCTTGGCGACCGGGGCTACACCTTC. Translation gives CASSPLGDRGYTF.

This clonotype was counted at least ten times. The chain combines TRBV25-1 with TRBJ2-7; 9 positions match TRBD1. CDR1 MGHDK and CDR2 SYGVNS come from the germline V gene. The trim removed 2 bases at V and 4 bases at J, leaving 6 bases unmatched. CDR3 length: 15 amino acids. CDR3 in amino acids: CASSEPGQGGYEQYF. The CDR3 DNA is TGTGCCAGCAGTGAACCGGGACAGGGTGGGTACGAGCAGTACTTC.

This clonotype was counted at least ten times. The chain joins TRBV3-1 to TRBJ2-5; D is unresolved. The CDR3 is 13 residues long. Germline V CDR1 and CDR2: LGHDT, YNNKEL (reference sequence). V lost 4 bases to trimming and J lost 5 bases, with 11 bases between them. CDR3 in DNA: TGTGCCAGCAGCCGAGGCAGGCAGGAGACCCAGTACTTC. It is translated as CASSRGRQETQYF.

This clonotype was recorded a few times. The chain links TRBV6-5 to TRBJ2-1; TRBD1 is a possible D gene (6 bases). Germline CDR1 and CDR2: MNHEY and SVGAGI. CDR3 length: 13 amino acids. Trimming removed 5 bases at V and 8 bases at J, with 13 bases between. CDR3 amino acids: CASSDGQLHEQFF. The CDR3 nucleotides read TGTGCCAGCAGTGACGGACAGCTCCATGAGCAGTTCTTC.

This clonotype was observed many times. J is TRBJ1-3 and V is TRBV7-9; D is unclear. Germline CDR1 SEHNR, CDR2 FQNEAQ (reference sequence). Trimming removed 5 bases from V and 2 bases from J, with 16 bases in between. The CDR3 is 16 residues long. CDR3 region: CASSPWGWHTGNTIYF. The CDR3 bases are TGTGCCAGCAGCCCTTGGGGATGGCATACTGGAAACACCATATATTTT.

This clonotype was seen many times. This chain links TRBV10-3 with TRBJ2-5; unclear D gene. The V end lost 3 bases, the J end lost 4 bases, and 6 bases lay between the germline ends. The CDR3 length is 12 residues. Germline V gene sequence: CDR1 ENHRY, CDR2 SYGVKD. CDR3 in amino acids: CAISDGRETQYF. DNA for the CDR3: TGTGCCATCAGTGACGGTCGAGAGACCCAGTACTTC.

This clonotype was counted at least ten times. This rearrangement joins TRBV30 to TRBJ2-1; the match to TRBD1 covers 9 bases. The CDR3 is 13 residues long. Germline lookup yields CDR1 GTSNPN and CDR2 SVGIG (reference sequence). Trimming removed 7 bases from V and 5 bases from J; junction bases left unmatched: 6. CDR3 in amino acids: CALGQGGHNEQFF. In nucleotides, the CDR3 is TGTGCCTTGGGACAGGGAGGACACAATGAGCAGTTCTTC.

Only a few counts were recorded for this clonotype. The CDR3 DNA follows: TGTGCCAGCAGCTGGGACGCCCGGATCACTGAAGCTTTCTTT. This codes for CASSWDARITEAFF. The chain links TRBV11-2 to TRBJ1-1; perhaps TRBD1 as D (5 bases). CDR3 length: 14 residues. The ends were cut back, 4 bases at V and 4 bases at J, with 13 bases in the middle. Germline V lookup: CDR1 SGHAT, CDR2 FQNNGV.

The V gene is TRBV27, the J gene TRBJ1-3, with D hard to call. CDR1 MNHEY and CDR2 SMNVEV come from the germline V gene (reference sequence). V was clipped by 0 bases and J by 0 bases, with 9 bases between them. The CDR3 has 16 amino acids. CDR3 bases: TGTGCCAGCAGTTTATCGATTGAAGGCTCTGGAAACACCATATATTTT. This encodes CASSLSIEGSGNTIYF.

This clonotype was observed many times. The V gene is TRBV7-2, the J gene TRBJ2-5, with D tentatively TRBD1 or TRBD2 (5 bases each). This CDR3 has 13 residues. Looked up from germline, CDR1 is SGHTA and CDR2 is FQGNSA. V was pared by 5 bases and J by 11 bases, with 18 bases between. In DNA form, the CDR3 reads TGTGCCAGCAGCGACAAGGTGGGACGGGTTCAGTACTTC. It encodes CASSDKVGRVQYF.

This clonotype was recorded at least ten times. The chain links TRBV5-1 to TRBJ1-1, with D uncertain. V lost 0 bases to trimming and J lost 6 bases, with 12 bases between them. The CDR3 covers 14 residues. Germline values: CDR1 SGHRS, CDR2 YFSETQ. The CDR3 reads CASSLGREPAEAFF. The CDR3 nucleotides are TGCGCCAGCAGCTTGGGCCGGGAACCAGCTGAAGCTTTCTTT.

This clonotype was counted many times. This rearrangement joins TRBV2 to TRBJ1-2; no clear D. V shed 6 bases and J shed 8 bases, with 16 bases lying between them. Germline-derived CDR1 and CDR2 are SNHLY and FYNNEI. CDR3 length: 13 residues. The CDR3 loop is CASSLGQPLGYTF. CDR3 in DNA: TGTGCCAGCAGCTTAGGGCAGCCGCTCGGCTACACCTTC.

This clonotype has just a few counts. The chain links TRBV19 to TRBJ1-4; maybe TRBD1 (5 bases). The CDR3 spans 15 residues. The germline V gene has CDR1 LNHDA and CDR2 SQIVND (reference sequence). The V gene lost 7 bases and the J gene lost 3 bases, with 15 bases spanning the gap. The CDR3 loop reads CASTTGGSSNEKLFF. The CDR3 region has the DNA TGTGCCAGTACCACAGGAGGGAGTTCTAATGAAAAACTGTTTTTT.

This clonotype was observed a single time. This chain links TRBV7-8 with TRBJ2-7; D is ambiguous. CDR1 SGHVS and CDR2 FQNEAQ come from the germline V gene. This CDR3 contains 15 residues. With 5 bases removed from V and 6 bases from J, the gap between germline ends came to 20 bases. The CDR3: CASSPPGLGRREQYF. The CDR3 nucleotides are TGTGCCAGCAGCCCCCCGGGCCTCGGCCGGCGCGAGCAGTACTTC. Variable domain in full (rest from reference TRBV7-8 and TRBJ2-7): GAGVSQSPRYKVAKRGQDVALRCDPISGHVSLFWYQQALGQGPEFLTYFQNEAQLDKSGLPSDRFFAERPEGSVSTLKIQRTQQEDSAVYLCASSPPGLGRREQYFGPGTRLTVT.

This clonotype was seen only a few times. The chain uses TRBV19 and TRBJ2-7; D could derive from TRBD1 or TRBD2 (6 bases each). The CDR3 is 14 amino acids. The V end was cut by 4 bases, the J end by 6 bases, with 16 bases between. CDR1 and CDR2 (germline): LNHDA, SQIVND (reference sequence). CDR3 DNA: TGTGCCAGTAGTAATGGGGGGCCCGTCTCCGAGCAGTACTTC. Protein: CASSNGGPVSEQYF.

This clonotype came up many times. CDR3 nucleotides: TGTGCCTGGAGTGGAGGAAGGAATTCACCCCTCCACTTT. Protein sequence: CAWSGGRNSPLHF. The gene calls are TRBV30 and TRBJ1-6; D is uncertain. V dropped 1 base and J dropped 7 bases, with 8 bases sitting between them. The germline CDR1 and CDR2 sequences are GTSNPN and SVGIG (reference sequence). The CDR3 spans 13 residues.

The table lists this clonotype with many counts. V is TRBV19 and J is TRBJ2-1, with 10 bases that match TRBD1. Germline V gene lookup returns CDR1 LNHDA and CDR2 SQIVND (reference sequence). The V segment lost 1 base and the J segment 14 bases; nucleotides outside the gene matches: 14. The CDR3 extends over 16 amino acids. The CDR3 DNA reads TGTGCCAGTAGTATAGGCGGTGGGGGGACAGGGGAGGTGGAGTTCTTC. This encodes CASSIGGGGTGEVEFF.

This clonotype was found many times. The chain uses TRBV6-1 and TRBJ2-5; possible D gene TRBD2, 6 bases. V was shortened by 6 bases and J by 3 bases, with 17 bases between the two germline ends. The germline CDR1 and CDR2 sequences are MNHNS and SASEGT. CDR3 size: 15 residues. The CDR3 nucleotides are TGTGCCAGCAGCCCACGGCGGGGAGGAGAAGAGACCCAGTACTTC. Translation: CASSPRRGGEETQYF.

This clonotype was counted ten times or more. CDR3 protein: CASRTGGVEKLFF. CDR3 nucleotide sequence: TGTGCCAGCAGGACAGGGGGCGTTGAAAAACTGTTTTTT. The chain has TRBV12-3 or TRBV12-4 and TRBJ1-4; 10 positions match TRBD1. The CDR3 consists of 13 residues. V gave up 6 bases and J gave up 7 bases; unmatched junction bases: 2.

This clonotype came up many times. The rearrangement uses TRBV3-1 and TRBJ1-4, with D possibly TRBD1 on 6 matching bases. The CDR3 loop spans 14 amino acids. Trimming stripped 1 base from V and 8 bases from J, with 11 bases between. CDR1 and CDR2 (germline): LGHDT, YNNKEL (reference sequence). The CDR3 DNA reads TGTGCCAGCAGCCAAGTACAGGGAACCGAAAAACTGTTTTTT. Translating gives CASSQVQGTEKLFF. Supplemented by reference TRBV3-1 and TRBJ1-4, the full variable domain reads DTAVSQTPKYLVTQMGNDKSIKCEQNLGHDTMYWYKQDSKKFLKIMFSYNNKELIINETVPNRFSPKSPDKAHLNLHINSLELGDSAVYFCASSQVQGTEKLFFGSGTQLSVL.